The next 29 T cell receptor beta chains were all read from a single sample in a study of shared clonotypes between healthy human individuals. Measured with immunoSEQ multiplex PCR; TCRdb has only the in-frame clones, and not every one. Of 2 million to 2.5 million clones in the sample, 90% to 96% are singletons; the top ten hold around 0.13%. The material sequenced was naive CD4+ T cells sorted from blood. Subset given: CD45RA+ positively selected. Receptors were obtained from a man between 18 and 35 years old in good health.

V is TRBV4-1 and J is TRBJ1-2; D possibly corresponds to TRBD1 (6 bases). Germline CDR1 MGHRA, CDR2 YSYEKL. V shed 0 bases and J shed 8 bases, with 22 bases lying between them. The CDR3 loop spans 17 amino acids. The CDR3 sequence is CASSQERVRPGDKGYTF. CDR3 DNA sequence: TGCGCCAGCAGCCAAGAACGAGTCAGGCCAGGGGATAAGGGCTACACCTTC.

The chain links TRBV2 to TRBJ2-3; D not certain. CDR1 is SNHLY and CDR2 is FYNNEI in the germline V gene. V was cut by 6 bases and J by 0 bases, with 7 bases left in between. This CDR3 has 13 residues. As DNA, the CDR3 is TGTGCCAGCAGCGAGGCCAGCACAGATACGCAGTATTTT. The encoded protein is CASSEASTDTQYF.

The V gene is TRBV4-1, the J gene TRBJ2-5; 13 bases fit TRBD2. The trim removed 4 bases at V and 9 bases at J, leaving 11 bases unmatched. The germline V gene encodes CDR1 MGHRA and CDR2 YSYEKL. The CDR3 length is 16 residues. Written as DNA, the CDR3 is TGCGCCAGCAGCCTTGGGACTAGCGGGGTCCCAACGGCCCAGTACTTC. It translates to CASSLGTSGVPTAQYF.

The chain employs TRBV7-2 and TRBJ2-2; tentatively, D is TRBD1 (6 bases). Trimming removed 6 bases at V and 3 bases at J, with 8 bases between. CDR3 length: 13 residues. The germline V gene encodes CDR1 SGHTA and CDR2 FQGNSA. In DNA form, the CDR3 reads TGTGCCAGCAGATACAGGGACACCGGGGAGCTGTTTTTT. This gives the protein CASRYRDTGELFF.

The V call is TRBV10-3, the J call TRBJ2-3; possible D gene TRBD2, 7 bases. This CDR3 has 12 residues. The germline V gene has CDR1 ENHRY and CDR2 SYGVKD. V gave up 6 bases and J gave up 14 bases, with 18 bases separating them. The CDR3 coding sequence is TGTGCCATCAGGGGCGGGGGCATGGCGGTGTATTTT. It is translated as CAIRGGGMAVYF.

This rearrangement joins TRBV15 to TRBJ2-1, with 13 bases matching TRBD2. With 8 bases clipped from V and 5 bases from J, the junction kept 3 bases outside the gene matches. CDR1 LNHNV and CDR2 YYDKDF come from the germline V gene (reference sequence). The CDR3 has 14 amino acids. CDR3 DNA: TGTGCCACCTCTACTAGCGGGAGGGACAATGAGCAGTTCTTC. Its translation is CATSTSGRDNEQFF. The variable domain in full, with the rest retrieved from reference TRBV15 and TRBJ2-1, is DAMVIQNPRYQVTQFGKPVTLSCSQTLNHNVMYWYQQKSSQAPKLLFHYYDKDFNNEADTPDNFQSRRPNTSFCFLDIRSPGLGDTAMYLCATSTSGRDNEQFFGPGTRLTVL.

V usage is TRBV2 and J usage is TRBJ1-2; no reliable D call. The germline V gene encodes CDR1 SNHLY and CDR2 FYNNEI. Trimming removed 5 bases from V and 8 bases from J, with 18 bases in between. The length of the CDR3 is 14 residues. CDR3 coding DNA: TGTGCCAGCAGTCGAAGGTCCGCTGGGGAGGGCTACACCTTC. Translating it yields CASSRRSAGEGYTF.

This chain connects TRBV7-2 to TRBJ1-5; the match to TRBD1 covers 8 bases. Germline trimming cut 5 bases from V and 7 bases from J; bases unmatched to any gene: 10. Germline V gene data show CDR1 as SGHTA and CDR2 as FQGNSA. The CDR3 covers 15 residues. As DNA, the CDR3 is TGTGCCAGCAGCACCAGCCGGGACAGGCCCCAGCCCCAGCATTTT. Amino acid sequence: CASSTSRDRPQPQHF.

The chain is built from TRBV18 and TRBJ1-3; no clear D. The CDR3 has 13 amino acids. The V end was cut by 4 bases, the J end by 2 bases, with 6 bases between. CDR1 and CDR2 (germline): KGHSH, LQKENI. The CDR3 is CASSQVAGNTIYF. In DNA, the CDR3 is TGTGCCAGCTCACAGGTAGCTGGAAACACCATATATTTT.

The CDR3 reads CASSEGAVAGELFF. Written as DNA, the CDR3 is TGTGCCAGCAGCGAGGGGGCGGTAGCCGGGGAGCTGTTTTTT. This chain joins TRBV7-3 and TRBJ2-2; 7 bases line up with TRBD1. The CDR3 contains 14 residues. CDR1 and CDR2 from the germline V gene are SGHTA and FQGTGA. V was pared by 5 bases and J by 6 bases, with 6 bases of the junction left unmatched.

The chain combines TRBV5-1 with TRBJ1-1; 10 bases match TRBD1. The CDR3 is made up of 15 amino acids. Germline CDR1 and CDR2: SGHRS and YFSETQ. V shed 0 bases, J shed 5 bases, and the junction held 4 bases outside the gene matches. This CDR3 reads CASSLAPGQGTEAFF. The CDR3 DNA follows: TGCGCCAGCAGCTTGGCCCCGGGACAGGGGACTGAAGCTTTCTTT.

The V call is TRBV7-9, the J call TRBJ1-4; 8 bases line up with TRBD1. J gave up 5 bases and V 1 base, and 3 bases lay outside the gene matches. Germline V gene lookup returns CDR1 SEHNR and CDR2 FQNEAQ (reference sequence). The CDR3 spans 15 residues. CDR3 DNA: TGTGCCAGCAGCTTAGACCGGACAGGGAATGAAAAACTGTTTTTT. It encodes CASSLDRTGNEKLFF.

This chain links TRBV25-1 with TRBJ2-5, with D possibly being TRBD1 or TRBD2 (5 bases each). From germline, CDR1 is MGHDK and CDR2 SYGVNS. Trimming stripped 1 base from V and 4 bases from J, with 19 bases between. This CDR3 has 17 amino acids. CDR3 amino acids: CASSESGRGVGRETQYF. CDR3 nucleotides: TGTGCCAGCAGTGAATCGGGAAGGGGCGTAGGTCGAGAGACCCAGTACTTC.

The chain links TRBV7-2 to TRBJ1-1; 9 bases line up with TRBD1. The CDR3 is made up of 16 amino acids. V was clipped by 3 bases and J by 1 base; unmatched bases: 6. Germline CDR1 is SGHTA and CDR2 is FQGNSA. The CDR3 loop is CASSFKGQGPNTEAFF. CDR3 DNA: TGTGCCAGCAGCTTCAAGGGACAGGGACCGAACACTGAAGCTTTCTTT.

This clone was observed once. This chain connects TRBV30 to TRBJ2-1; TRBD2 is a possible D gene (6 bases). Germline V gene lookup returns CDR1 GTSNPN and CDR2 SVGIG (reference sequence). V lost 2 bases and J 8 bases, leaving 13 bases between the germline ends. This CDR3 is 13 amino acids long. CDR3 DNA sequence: TGTGCCTGGAGTTCTGGGGGGTATCATGAGCAGTTCTTC. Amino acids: CAWSSGGYHEQFF.

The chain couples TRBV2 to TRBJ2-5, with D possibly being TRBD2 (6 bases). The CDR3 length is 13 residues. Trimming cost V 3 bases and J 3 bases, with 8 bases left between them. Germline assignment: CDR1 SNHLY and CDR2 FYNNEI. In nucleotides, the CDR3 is TGTGCCAGCAGTGATTGGAGGGAAGAGACCCAGTACTTC. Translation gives CASSDWREETQYF.

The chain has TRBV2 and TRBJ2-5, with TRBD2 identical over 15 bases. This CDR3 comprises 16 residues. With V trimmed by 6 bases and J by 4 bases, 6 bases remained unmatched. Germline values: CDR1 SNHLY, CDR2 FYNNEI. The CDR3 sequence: CASRPGTSGGIETQYF. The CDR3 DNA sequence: TGTGCCAGCAGACCCGGGACTAGCGGGGGGATAGAGACCCAGTACTTC.

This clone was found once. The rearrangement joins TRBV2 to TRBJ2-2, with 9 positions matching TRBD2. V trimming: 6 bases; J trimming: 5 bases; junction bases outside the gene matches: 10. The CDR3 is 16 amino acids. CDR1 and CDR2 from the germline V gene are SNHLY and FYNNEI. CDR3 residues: CASRVGGGARTGELFF. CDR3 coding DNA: TGTGCCAGCAGGGTCGGCGGGGGGGCCCGAACCGGGGAGCTGTTTTTT.

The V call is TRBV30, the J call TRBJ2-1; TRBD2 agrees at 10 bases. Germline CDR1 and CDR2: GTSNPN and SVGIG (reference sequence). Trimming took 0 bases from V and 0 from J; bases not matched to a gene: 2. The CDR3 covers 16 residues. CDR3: CAWSVLAGASYNEQFF. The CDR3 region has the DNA TGTGCCTGGAGTGTCCTAGCGGGGGCCTCCTACAATGAGCAGTTCTTC.

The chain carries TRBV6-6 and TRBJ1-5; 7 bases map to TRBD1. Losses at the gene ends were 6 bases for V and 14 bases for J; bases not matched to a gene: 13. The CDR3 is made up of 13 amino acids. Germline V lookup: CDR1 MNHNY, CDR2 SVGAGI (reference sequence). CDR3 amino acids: CASSDHSVGTEHF. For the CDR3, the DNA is TGTGCCAGCAGCGACCACTCTGTCGGGACAGAGCATTTT.

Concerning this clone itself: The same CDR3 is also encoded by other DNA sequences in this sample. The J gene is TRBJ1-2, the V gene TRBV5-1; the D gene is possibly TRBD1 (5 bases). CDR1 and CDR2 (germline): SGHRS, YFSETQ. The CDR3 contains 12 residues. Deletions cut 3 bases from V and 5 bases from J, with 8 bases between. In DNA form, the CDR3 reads TGCGCCAGCAGCTCCGACAGTTATGGCTACACCTTC. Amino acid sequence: CASSSDSYGYTF.

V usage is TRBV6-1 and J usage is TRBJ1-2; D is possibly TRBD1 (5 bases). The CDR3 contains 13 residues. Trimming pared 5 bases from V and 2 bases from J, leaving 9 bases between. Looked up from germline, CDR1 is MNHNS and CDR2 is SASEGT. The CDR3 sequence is CASSPDMNYGYTF. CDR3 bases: TGTGCCAGCAGTCCGGACATGAACTATGGCTACACCTTC.

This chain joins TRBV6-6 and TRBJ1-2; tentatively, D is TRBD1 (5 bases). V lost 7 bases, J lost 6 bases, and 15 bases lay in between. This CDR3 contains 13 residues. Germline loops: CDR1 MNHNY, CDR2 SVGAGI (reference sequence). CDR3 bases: TGTGCCAGCATCGGGGGAGGTTATAATGGCTACACCTTC. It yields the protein CASIGGGYNGYTF.

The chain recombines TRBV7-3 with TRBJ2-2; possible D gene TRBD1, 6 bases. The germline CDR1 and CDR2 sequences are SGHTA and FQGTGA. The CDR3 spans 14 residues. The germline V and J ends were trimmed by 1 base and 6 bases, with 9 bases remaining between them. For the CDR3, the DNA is TGTGCCAGCAGCTTAAACACAGGGTCCGGGGAGCTGTTTTTT. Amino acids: CASSLNTGSGELFF.

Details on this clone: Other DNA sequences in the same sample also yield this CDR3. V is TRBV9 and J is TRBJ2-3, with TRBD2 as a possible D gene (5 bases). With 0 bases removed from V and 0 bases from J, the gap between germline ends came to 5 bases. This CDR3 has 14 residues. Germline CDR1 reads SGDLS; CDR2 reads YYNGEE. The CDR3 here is CASSVVASTDTQYF. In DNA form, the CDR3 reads TGTGCCAGCAGCGTAGTAGCGAGCACAGATACGCAGTATTTT.

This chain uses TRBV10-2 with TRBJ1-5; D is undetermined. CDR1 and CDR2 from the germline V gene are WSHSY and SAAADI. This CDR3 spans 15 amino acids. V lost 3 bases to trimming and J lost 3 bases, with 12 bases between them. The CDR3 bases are TGCGCCAGCAGTGACTACTGGGATTTCAATCAGCCCCAGCATTTT. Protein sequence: CASSDYWDFNQPQHF.

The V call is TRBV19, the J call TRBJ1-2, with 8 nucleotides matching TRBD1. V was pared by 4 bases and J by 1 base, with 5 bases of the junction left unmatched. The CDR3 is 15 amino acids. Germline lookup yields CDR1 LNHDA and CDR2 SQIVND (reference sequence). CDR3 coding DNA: TGTGCCAGTAGTACAGGGACAGGCCGTAACTATGGCTACACCTTC. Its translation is CASSTGTGRNYGYTF.

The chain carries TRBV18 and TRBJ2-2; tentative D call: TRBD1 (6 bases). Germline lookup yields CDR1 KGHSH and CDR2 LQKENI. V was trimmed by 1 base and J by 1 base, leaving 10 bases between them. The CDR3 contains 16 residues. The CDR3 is CASSPLGHLNTGELFF. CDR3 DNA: TGTGCCAGCTCACCACTGGGACACCTGAACACCGGGGAGCTGTTTTTT.

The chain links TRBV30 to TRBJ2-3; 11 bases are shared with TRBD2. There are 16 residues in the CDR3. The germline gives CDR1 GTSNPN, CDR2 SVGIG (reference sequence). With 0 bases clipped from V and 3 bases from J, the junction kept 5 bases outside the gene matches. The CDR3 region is CAWSVASGGLTDTQYF. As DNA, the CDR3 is TGTGCCTGGAGTGTGGCTAGCGGGGGGTTAACAGATACGCAGTATTTT.